These T cell receptor beta chains were read from a single sample in a study of blood T cell repertoires in COVID-19. TCRdb's table, derived via immunoSEQ multiplex PCR, lists solely in-frame clones and lacks some. The table lists just over 300,000 clones, over 75% of them singletons, with roughly 8.9% in the top ten. Material for sequencing was PBMCs or T cells enriched from blood (not recorded which). These TCRs come from a woman aged 40-49 years who had recovered from COVID-19. Both conserved end residues are trimmed from each CDR3.

TRBJ1-2,TRBV19,ASSITQGAHYGYT
TRBJ1-1,TRBV15,ATSREGPNTEAF
TRBJ2-7,TRBV12-3/TRBV12-4,ASSLQGVYEQY
TRBJ1-3,TRBV15,ATSIGLQGNTIY
TRBJ1-3,TRBV7-9,ASSLAAGRSSGNTIY
TRBJ1-2,TRBV18,ASSPLEGNYGYT
TRBJ2-2,TRBV5-1,ASSLGTGGPNTGELF
TRBJ1-1,TRBV7-2,ASSFAPGGTEAF
TRBJ1-5,TRBV7-2,ASSYGTGGSNQPQH
TRBJ1-3,TRBV19,ASSQGQGGNTIY
TRBJ1-1,TRBV3-1/TRBV3-2,ASSRTVNTEAF
TRBJ2-6,TRBV7-3,ASSSPLETGANVLT
TRBJ1-1,TRBV2,ASRGDKNTEAF
TRBJ1-2,TRBV9,ASSPERGATNYGYT
TRBJ1-3,TRBV9,ASSAILQGGENTIY
TRBJ2-1,TRBV7-2,ASSLLRGTAPRGNEQF
TRBJ2-3,TRBV27,ASSSRPPTGRGDTQY
TRBJ1-2,TRBV9,ASSLPGRETTNYGYT
TRBJ2-3,TRBV7-9,ASSWGVTDTQY
TRBJ2-7,TRBV25-1,ASSVAMEQY